This TCR beta chain derives from a study of blood T cell repertoires in COVID-19. Across the study: Whether acute or convalescent, the COVID-19 samples came from the United States, Italy and Spain. T cells, B-cell-depleted T cells, or PBMCs provided the cDNA or gDNA that served as material.

The CDR3 totals 17 residues. V was cut by 3 bases and J by 2 bases, with 17 bases left in between. Per germline, CDR1 LGHNA and CDR2 YNFKEQ. Patients from Seattle were sampled longitudinally, starting during active infection. In the original analysis: Amplifying reference gene primers gave estimates of nucleated cell counts. Clones were read by immunoSEQ multiplex PCR, and TCRdb kept only the in-frame ones, dropping some. V and J calls and clone size follow that table, whereas D and trimming were derived from the DNA. Of approximately 120,000 clones listed, 75% to 90% were seen once; the top ten hold 3.2%.

This receptor was obtained from an elderly woman with COVID-19, enrolled during active disease. Sequences were obtained from peripheral blood. The chain recombines TRBV4-2 with TRBJ1-5, with D perhaps matching TRBD1 (6 bases). The CDR3 protein is CASSQGQGISGNQPQHF. CDR3 in DNA: TGTGCCAGCAGCCAGGGACAAGGAATATCAGGCAATCAGCCCCAGCATTTT.